This T cell receptor beta chain was found in a study of blood T cell repertoires in COVID-19. Study-wide background: From the United States, Italy and Spain came samples of acute and convalescent COVID-19. PBMCs, B-cell-depleted T cells, or T cells provided the cDNA or gDNA that made up the material.

Trimming removed 2 bases at V and 4 bases at J, with 9 bases between. The germline V gene has CDR1 SGHRS and CDR2 YFSETQ. This CDR3 has 13 amino acids. Original handling: Cell counts per sample came from amplifying reference gene primers. Libraries were prepared by immunoSEQ multiplex PCR; TCRdb keeps only in-frame clonotypes and omits some of them. The V and J calls and clone size come from that table; D and trimming were worked out from the DNA. Of roughly 90,000 clones in the sample, about 88% were seen once. Material: peripheral blood. This rearrangement joins TRBV5-1 to TRBJ2-5; a weak D match, TRBD2 (5 bases). The receptor was derived from a woman of 80 years or more with active COVID-19. The DNA for the CDR3 is TGCGCCAGCAGCTTTACACGGGGAGAGACCCAGTACTTC. Its protein is CASSFTRGETQYF.